Listed below are T cell receptor beta chains from one sample, sequenced in a study of OX40 agonist ivuxolimab in advanced cancers. Generated by immunoSEQ multiplex PCR, the TCRdb table keeps only in-frame clones and is missing some. Of around 56,000 clones listed, approximately 80% were seen once; the top ten hold around 4.3%. This specimen was CD4+ or CD8+ T cells sorted from blood, taken in a trial of the OX40 agonist ivuxolimab. These receptors were obtained from an adult with an advanced solid tumor such as melanoma, head and neck, liver or kidney cancer. The CDR3 runs from the conserved cysteine through the conserved F or W. The D gene is left open where the match is weak. Clone size is given for some rows only: seen once, a few or many times, or a class if the clone is expanded.

abundance	v_gene	j_gene	d_gene	CDR3aa	CDR3nt
-	TRBV7-9	TRBJ2-3	TRBD2	CASSSGGNTDTQYF	TGTGCCAGCAGCTCCGGGGGGAACACAGATACGCAGTATTTT
-	TRBV10-1	TRBJ2-4	-	CASSEGVDIQYF	TGCGCCAGCAGTGAGGGAGTAGACATTCAGTACTTC
-	TRBV27	TRBJ2-2	TRBD2	CASSFSGSTAGELFF	TGTGCCAGCAGTTTTAGCGGGAGTACCGCCGGGGAGCTGTTTTTT
-	TRBV28	TRBJ1-4	-	CASSLLPGEEKLFF	TGTGCCAGCAGTTTGTTGCCGGGGGAAGAAAAACTGTTTTTT
once	TRBV9	TRBJ2-1	-	CASSATASSYNEQFF	TGTGCCAGCAGCGCTACAGCGAGCTCCTACAATGAGCAGTTCTTC
-	TRBV28	TRBJ2-2	TRBD2	CATSGGREGRGGELFF	TGTGCCACCTCGGGGGGACGGGAGGGCCGCGGCGGGGAGCTGTTTTTT
once	TRBV28	TRBJ2-7	TRBD1	CASTDRGPYEQYF	TGTGCCAGCACGGACAGGGGACCCTACGAGCAGTACTTC
few	TRBV9	TRBJ2-1	TRBD2	CASSVGGGPYNEQFF	TGTGCCAGCAGCGTAGGCGGGGGACCCTACAATGAGCAGTTCTTC
-	TRBV30	TRBJ2-6	-	CAWSIYIAGANVLTF	TGTGCCTGGAGTATATACATTGCAGGGGCCAACGTCCTGACTTTC
-	TRBV25-1	TRBJ1-1	-	CASSAGGFSNTEAFF	TGTGCCAGCAGTGCGGGGGGCTTCTCGAACACTGAAGCTTTCTTT
-	TRBV7-9	TRBJ2-5	TRBD2	CASSLVAGGRRATQYF	TGTGCCAGCAGCTTAGTAGCGGGGGGTCGACGGGCTACCCAGTACTTC
-	TRBV5-4	TRBJ2-7	TRBD1	CASSLGTGRTYEQYF	TGTGCCAGCAGCCTCGGGACAGGGAGAACCTACGAGCAGTACTTC
-	TRBV6-1	TRBJ1-2	-	CASSGVLKGVDFGYTF	TGTGCCAGCAGTGGGGTTTTAAAGGGGGTTGACTTTGGCTACACCTTC
-	TRBV6-4	TRBJ2-7	TRBD1	CASSRTGDSYEQYF	TGTGCCAGCAGTAGGACAGGTGATTCCTACGAGCAGTACTTC
-	TRBV2	TRBJ1-5	-	CASSGTANSNQPQHF	TGTGCCAGCAGTGGGACAGCTAATAGCAATCAGCCCCAGCATTTT
once	TRBV6-1	TRBJ2-7	TRBD2	CASSETSGGVSYEQYF	TGTGCCAGCAGTGAAACTAGCGGGGGGGTTTCCTACGAGCAGTACTTC
-	TRBV6-5	TRBJ2-7	TRBD1	CASSAGQGAYEQYF	TGTGCCAGCAGTGCCGGACAGGGGGCATACGAGCAGTACTTC
-	TRBV5-6	TRBJ2-3	TRBD2	CASSLLVSGSTDTQYF	TGTGCCAGCAGCTTGTTGGTTAGCGGGAGCACAGATACGCAGTATTTT
few	TRBV5-8	TRBJ2-7	TRBD2	CASRVSGSPEQYF	TGTGCCAGCAGGGTTAGCGGGAGTCCGGAGCAGTACTTC
once	TRBV27	TRBJ2-1	-	CASSLSDRRNEQFF	TGTGCCAGCAGTTTAAGCGACCGTCGAAATGAGCAGTTCTTC
-	TRBV27	TRBJ2-2	TRBD2	CASTSTHRTSENTGELFF	TGTGCCAGCACCTCCACCCACAGGACTAGCGAGAACACCGGGGAGCTGTTTTTT
-	TRBV6-5	TRBJ1-5	-	CASRQQINQPQHF	TGTGCCAGCAGGCAACAAATTAATCAGCCCCAGCATTTT
-	TRBV13	TRBJ2-3	TRBD1	CASSRTGATDTQYF	TGTGCCAGCAGCAGGACAGGGGCCACAGATACGCAGTATTTT
-	TRBV14	TRBJ2-7	-	CASSRTGRYEQYF	TGTGCCAGCAGCCGGACTGGGCGATACGAGCAGTACTTC
once	TRBV6-5	TRBJ1-1	-	CASSWRQNTEAFF	TGTGCCAGCAGTTGGAGGCAGAACACTGAAGCTTTCTTT
-	TRBV5-5	TRBJ2-7	TRBD1	CASSSGGDSTYEQYF	TGTGCCAGCAGCTCGGGTGGGGACAGCACCTACGAGCAGTACTTC
-	TRBV7-2	TRBJ2-2	-	CASSRQGGNTGELFF	TGTGCCAGCAGCCGACAGGGAGGGAACACCGGGGAGCTGTTTTTT
-	TRBV9	TRBJ2-1	TRBD1	CASSVEGAGGSEQFF	TGTGCCAGCAGCGTCGAGGGTGCAGGGGGCTCTGAGCAGTTCTTC
-	TRBV11-2	TRBJ2-1	-	CASSLGTASSYNEQFF	TGTGCCAGCAGCTTAGGGACAGCTAGCTCCTACAATGAGCAGTTCTTC
-	TRBV2	TRBJ2-5	-	CASSEGRLQETQYF	TGTGCCAGCAGTGAAGGGCGGCTGCAAGAGACCCAGTACTTC
-	TRBV28	TRBJ2-7	TRBD1	CASLGQGYEQYF	TGTGCCAGCTTGGGACAGGGCTACGAGCAGTACTTC
-	TRBV6-6	TRBJ1-5	-	CASSYSGNSNQPQHF	TGTGCCAGCAGTTACTCGGGAAATAGCAATCAGCCCCAGCATTTT
-	TRBV28	TRBJ1-1	-	CASSLGHPRTEAFF	TGTGCCAGCAGTCTCGGACACCCGAGGACTGAAGCTTTCTTT
-	TRBV19	TRBJ1-1	-	CASSSNYRARNTEAFF	TGTGCCAGTAGTAGTAACTACAGGGCGCGGAACACTGAAGCTTTCTTT
-	TRBV9	TRBJ1-4	-	CASRRGLATNEKLFF	TGTGCCAGCAGGAGAGGTCTTGCAACTAATGAAAAACTGTTTTTT
once	TRBV6-6	TRBJ1-1	-	CASSYSLGPLGTEAFF	TGTGCCAGCAGTTACTCGTTAGGGCCCTTGGGCACTGAAGCTTTCTTT
-	TRBV6-5	TRBJ2-5	TRBD2	CASGGGETQYF	TGTGCCAGCGGGGGGGGAGAGACCCAGTACTTC
-	TRBV15	TRBJ2-7	TRBD1	CATATKDRGSYEQYF	TGTGCCACCGCAACCAAAGACAGGGGCTCCTACGAGCAGTACTTC
few	TRBV18	TRBJ1-1	-	CASSPDWGGGRTEAFF	TGTGCCAGCTCACCGGATTGGGGGGGAGGTCGCACTGAAGCTTTCTTT
once	TRBV7-3	TRBJ2-3	-	CASSQSPTDTQYF	TGTGCCAGCAGCCAATCACCGACAGATACGCAGTATTTT
once	TRBV4-1	TRBJ1-4	TRBD1	CASSQSGTVNEKLFF	TGCGCCAGCAGCCAATCGGGGACAGTCAATGAAAAACTGTTTTTT
few	TRBV6-5	TRBJ2-1	TRBD2	CASSVAGAYNEQFF	TGTGCCAGCAGTGTAGCGGGAGCGTACAATGAGCAGTTCTTC
-	TRBV7-3	TRBJ2-6	TRBD2	CASSLTPQWADLLAGASGANVLTF	TGTGCCAGCAGCTTAACCCCGCAATGGGCCGACCTTCTAGCGGGTGCCTCGGGGGCCAACGTCCTGACTTTC
once	TRBV11-1	TRBJ1-2	-	CASSPTPSGPQGYTF	TGTGCCAGCAGCCCTACTCCTTCAGGGCCACAGGGCTACACCTTC
few	TRBV29-1	TRBJ1-2	-	CSVERQGGYGYTF	TGCAGCGTTGAACGGCAGGGTGGCTATGGCTACACCTTC
once	TRBV2	TRBJ1-4	-	CASSGGTVAGEKLFF	TGTGCCAGCAGTGGGGGGACGGTGGCGGGAGAAAAACTGTTTTTT
-	TRBV19	TRBJ1-2	TRBD1	CASTLNQGALAF	TGTGCCAGTACCCTTAACCAGGGGGCCCTCGCCTTC
-	TRBV18	TRBJ2-4	-	CASSDSHGDIQYF	TGTGCCAGCTCAGACAGCCACGGGGACATTCAGTACTTC
-	TRBV2	TRBJ2-5	TRBD2	CASRGGTSGRETQYF	TGTGCCAGCAGGGGGGGGACTAGCGGGAGAGAGACCCAGTACTTC
few	TRBV5-6	TRBJ2-5	-	CASSSYGEAQYF	TGTGCCAGCAGCTCGTACGGAGAGGCCCAGTACTTC
-	TRBV11-2	TRBJ2-5	-	CASSLFLGYETQYF	TGTGCCAGCAGCTTATTTCTAGGATATGAGACCCAGTACTTC
-	TRBV19	TRBJ2-7	-	CASSPRQSSYEQYF	TGTGCCAGTAGTCCCCGACAGAGTAGCTACGAGCAGTACTTC